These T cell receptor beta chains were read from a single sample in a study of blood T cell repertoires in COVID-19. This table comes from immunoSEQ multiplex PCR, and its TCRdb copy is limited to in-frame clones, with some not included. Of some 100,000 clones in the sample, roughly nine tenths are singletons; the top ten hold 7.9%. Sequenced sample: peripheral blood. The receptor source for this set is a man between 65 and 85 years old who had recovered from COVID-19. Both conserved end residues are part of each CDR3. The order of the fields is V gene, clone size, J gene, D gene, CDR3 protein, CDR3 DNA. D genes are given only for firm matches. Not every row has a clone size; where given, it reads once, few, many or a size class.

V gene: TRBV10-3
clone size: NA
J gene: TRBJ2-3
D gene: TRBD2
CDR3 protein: CAISKGTSGRGTDTQYF
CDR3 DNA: TGTGCCATCAGCAAAGGGACTAGCGGGAGAGGGACAGATACGCAGTATTTT

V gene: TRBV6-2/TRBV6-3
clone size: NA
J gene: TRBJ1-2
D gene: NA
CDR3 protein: CASSYKVTDGYTF
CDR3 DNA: TGTGCCAGCAGTTACAAAGTCACAGATGGCTACACCTTC

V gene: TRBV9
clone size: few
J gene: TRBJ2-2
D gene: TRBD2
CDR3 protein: CASSASGNTGELFF
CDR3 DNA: TGTGCCAGCAGCGCTAGCGGGAACACCGGGGAGCTGTTTTTT

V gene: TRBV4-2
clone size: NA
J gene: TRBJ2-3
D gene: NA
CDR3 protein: CASSPRESSTDTQYF
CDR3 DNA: TGTGCCAGCAGCCCCCGGGAGTCTAGCACAGATACGCAGTATTTT

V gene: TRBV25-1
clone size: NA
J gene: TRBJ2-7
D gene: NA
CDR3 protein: CAPTPRTYEQYF
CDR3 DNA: TGTGCCCCAACGCCGAGAACCTACGAGCAGTACTTC

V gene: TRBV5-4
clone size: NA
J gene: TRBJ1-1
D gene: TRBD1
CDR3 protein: CASSTRDRLGEAFF
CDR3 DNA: TGTGCCAGCAGCACCCGGGACAGACTGGGGGAAGCTTTCTTT

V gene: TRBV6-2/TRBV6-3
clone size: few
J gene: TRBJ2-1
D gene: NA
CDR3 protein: CASSYSRDSPAPSSYNEQFF
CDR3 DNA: TGTGCCAGCAGTTACTCTCGGGACTCCCCAGCCCCAAGCTCCTACAATGAGCAGTTCTTC

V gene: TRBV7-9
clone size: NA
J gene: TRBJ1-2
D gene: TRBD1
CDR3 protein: CASSLGAGGQNYGYTF
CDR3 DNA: TGTGCCAGCAGCTTAGGAGCAGGGGGGCAGAACTATGGCTACACCTTC

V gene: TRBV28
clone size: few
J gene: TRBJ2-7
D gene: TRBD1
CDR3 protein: CASSLPSFRSFGTGKSYEQYF
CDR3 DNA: TGTGCCAGCAGTTTACCCAGCTTCCGTTCTTTTGGGACAGGGAAGTCCTACGAGCAGTACTTC

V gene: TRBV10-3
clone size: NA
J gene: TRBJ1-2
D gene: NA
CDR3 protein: CAISELDSYYGYTF
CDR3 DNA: TGTGCCATCAGTGAGTTGGACAGTTACTATGGCTACACCTTC

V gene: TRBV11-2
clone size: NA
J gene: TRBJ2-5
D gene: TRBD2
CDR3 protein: CASSSPPGTSGPTQYF
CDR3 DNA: TGTGCCAGCAGCTCGCCTCCCGGGACTAGCGGCCCAACCCAGTACTTC

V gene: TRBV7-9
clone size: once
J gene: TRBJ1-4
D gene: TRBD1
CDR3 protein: CASSPQGAPNEKLFF
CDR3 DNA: TGTGCCAGCAGCCCTCAGGGGGCCCCTAATGAAAAACTGTTTTTT